These 9 T cell receptor beta chains were sequenced from one sample in a study of cytomegalovirus exposure and HLA in healthy donors. The PCR made use of 60 Vbeta and 13 Jbeta primers. Generated by immunoSEQ multiplex PCR, the TCRdb table keeps only in-frame clones and is missing some. In the table there are some 120,000 clones, 79% of which are singletons. The source material was PBMCs. The receptors shown here come from a man aged 25-40 years in good health and CMV-seropositive.

Remarks on this clone: One end of the junction varies from germline; a read error may be responsible. This chain joins TRBV7-9 and TRBJ1-1; D remains unclear. CDR3 length: 12 amino acids. Germline CDR1 is SEHNR and CDR2 is FQNEAQ (reference sequence). CDR3 nucleotides: TGTTCCAGCAGCTGGGCGAACACTGAAGCTTTCTTT. This codes for CSSSWANTEAFF.

This chain joins TRBV4-3 and TRBJ2-7; 7 nucleotides line up with TRBD2. The V segment lost 0 bases and the J segment 1 base; nucleotides outside the gene matches: 6. Germline V gene lookup returns CDR1 LGHNA and CDR2 YSLEER. There are 16 residues in the CDR3. The CDR3 coding sequence is TGCGCCAGCAGCCAAGATCTTGGGGGGGGATCCTACGAGCAGTACTTC. Its translation: CASSQDLGGGSYEQYF.

The CDR3 nucleotides read TGTGCCAGCAGTCAGCGGGAGGACACAGATACGCAGTATTTT. Translation gives CASSQREDTDTQYF. V is TRBV6-4 and J is TRBJ2-3; 9 positions agree with TRBD2. From germline, CDR1 is MRHNA and CDR2 SNTAGT. The CDR3 is 14 amino acids. The V gene end was trimmed by 5 bases and the J gene end by 2 bases; junction bases not matched to a gene: 2.

The chain is built from TRBV7-9 and TRBJ1-2; TRBD1 matches at 10 bases. Germline-derived CDR1 and CDR2 are SEHNR and FQNEAQ (reference sequence). This CDR3 contains 14 residues. The V and J ends lost 5 bases and 5 bases, in that order; junction bases with no gene match: 5. In DNA form, the CDR3 reads TGTGCCAGCAGCCCCGGGACAGGGGTTTATGGCTACACCTTC. Its translation is CASSPGTGVYGYTF. The complete variable domain, with remaining parts taken from reference TRBV7-9 and TRBJ1-2, reads DTGVSQNPRHKITKRGQNVTFRCDPISEHNRLYWYRQTLGQGPEFLTYFQNEAQLEKSRLLSDRFSAERPKGSFSTLEIQRTEQGDSAMYLCASSPGTGVYGYTFGSGTRLTVV.

This clone was counted between two and nine times. The chain carries TRBV4-3 and TRBJ2-1, with D maybe TRBD2 (7 bases). This CDR3 contains 15 residues. Trimming stripped 5 bases from V and 3 bases from J, with 14 bases between. The germline CDR1 and CDR2 sequences are LGHNA and YSLEER. The CDR3 is CASSEGGGYYNEQFF. CDR3 nucleotides: TGCGCCAGCAGCGAGGGGGGGGGATACTACAATGAGCAGTTCTTC.

The rearrangement uses TRBV4-1 and TRBJ2-7; D is unclear. The CDR3 contains 13 residues. With 4 bases removed from V and 2 bases from J, the gap between germline ends came to 9 bases. The germline V gene encodes CDR1 MGHRA and CDR2 YSYEKL. Written as DNA, the CDR3 is TGCGCCAGCAGCCCAGGTCCCGCCTACGAGCAGTACTTC. Encoded protein: CASSPGPAYEQYF.

The chain has TRBV18 and TRBJ1-5, with a possible D match to TRBD1 (5 bases). The CDR3 is 17 residues long. The ends were cut back, 1 base at V and 0 bases at J, with 13 bases in the middle. The V gene's germline CDR1 is KGHSH and CDR2 LQKENI. The CDR3: CASSPQSREYSNQPQHF. The CDR3 coding sequence is TGTGCCAGCTCACCACAATCCAGGGAATATAGCAATCAGCCCCAGCATTTT.

V and J are TRBV21-1 and TRBJ2-7; the D call of TRBD1 is as the table states it, not checked on the DNA. TRBV21-1 is an annotated pseudogene. This CDR3 region has 17 residues. In DNA form, the CDR3 reads TGTGCCAGCAGCAATCTAAATTGGGCCCCGATAATTTACGAGCAGTACTTC. This gives the protein CASSNLNWAPIIYEQYF.

The rearrangement links TRBV11-2 to TRBJ1-3, with D unclear. In germline, CDR1 is SGHAT, CDR2 FQNNGV. V lost 5 bases and J 0 bases, leaving 17 bases between the germline ends. The CDR3 extends over 17 amino acids. In DNA form, the CDR3 reads TGTGCCAGCAGCGAGGTGGCGTCTAGACTCTCTGGAAACACCATATATTTT. Residues: CASSEVASRLSGNTIYF.